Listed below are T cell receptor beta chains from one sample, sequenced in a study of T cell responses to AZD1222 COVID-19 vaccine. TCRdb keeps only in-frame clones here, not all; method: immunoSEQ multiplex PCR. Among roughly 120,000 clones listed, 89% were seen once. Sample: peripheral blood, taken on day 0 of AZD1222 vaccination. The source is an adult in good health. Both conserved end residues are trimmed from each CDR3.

ASSLLRDSYNEQF TRBV7-9 13
ASSRGEKAGELF TRBV7-2 12
ASSSDHYEQY TRBV7-8 10
ASSPGLAGGLSTDTQY TRBV11-2 16
ASSRASNSPLH TRBV6-2/TRBV6-3 11
ASRFAPADGYT TRBV7-8 11
SVERPVDGYT TRBV29-1 10
SVESFADTQY TRBV29-1 10
ASSADVGTDTQY TRBV7-8 12
ASSLRGPGELF TRBV28 11
ASSGQGMNTEAF TRBV2 12
AISNSGRKGSTDTQY TRBV10-3 15
ASSIPLGRGGGDGYT TRBV19 15
ASSVESGAGELF TRBV9 12
ATSKGGDGYGYT TRBV24-1 12
AWSVGVRTGEQY TRBV30 12
ASSPGTGHDYGYT TRBV28 13
ATRVSSPLH TRBV6-5 9
ASSLAGRLGSNQPQH TRBV7-2 15
ASSPRGGSPNEKLF TRBV18 14
ASSQERTSDRNAQY TRBV4-2 14
ASSPPSRGQSYNEQF TRBV5-1 15
ASRGRGLDGYT TRBV19 11
ASSFPQNTGELF TRBV5-1 12
ASSPQVRLGETQY TRBV5-8 13
ATKPGPLLLYEQY TRBV6-5 13
ASSLGVGSNEQY TRBV7-2 12
ASTQWSANQPQH TRBV2 12
ASRTGGWTYGYT TRBV6-5 12
AWSVSPSAGLF TRBV30 11
ASSGERGEAF TRBV6-5 10
ASSQRQGSKTY TRBV3-1/TRBV3-2 11
ASSVEGAGEQY TRBV9 11
ASSPRGPYEQY TRBV12-3/TRBV12-4 11
ASSLGRLYEQY TRBV5-1 11
ASSRTASGYNEQF TRBV19 13
ASSEWETQY TRBV28 9
ASSPSSGRGYEQY TRBV11-2 13
ASSLRSNMNTEAF TRBV5-1 13
ASKGTSNLGTRETQY TRBV3-1/TRBV3-2 15
ASSALPGTSGRGNEQY TRBV6-1 16
ASSPRSQPQH TRBV12-3/TRBV12-4 10
ASRQGDDSPLH TRBV12-3/TRBV12-4 11
ASSTRQGSGNTIY TRBV11-2 13
ASSDLVLDTQY TRBV7-3 11
ASSQGQTNNQPQH TRBV6-5 13
ASSLDRPYEQY TRBV6-2/TRBV6-3 11
ASSTVEIGKYGYT TRBV7-2 13
ASSPDVNSPLH TRBV3-1/TRBV3-2 11
ASSRIQGAAIEKLF TRBV5-1 14
ASSMRQGEKLF TRBV19 11
ASSSRWSGGPAQF TRBV28 13
ASSLGQVKQETQY TRBV6-5 13